This TCR beta chain was observed in a study of blood T cell repertoires in COVID-19. The wider study: Whether acute or convalescent, the COVID-19 samples came from the United States, Italy and Spain. The cDNA or gDNA used as material had been derived from T cells, B-cell-depleted T cells, or PBMCs.

Profiling relied on immunoSEQ multiplex PCR, and the TCRdb table lists in-frame clones only, not all of them. The sample records under 250,000 clones, 83% being singletons. This CDR3 region has 15 residues. The germline V gene encodes CDR1 KGHSH and CDR2 LQKENI. The V and J ends lost 3 bases and 4 bases, in that order; junction bases with no gene match: 6. The TCR comes from a woman between 40 and 50 years old with active or convalescent COVID-19. The V gene is TRBV18, the J gene TRBJ2-1; 7 bases line up with TRBD1. The specimen sequenced was peripheral blood. DNA for the CDR3: TGTGCCAGCTCACCCCGGGACAGACTATACAATGAGCAGTTCTTC. Residues: CASSPRDRLYNEQFF.